This TCR beta chain appears in the sequencing data of a study of radiotherapy plus CTLA-4 blockade in lung cancer. Whole-study findings and limits: Early shifts in blood T cell clones, with interferon-beta, reportedly predicted response best.

The sample holds a few counts of this clone. Antigen unknown. V lost 5 bases, J lost 1 base, and 3 bases stayed unmatched. In germline, CDR1 is MRHNA, CDR2 SNTAGT. This CDR3 has 15 residues. Data came from immunoSEQ multiplex PCR; TCRdb stores just in-frame clones and leaves some out. The table has approximately 89,000 clones, about 78% seen once. The source is a human donor with non-small cell lung cancer who had a partial response to radiotherapy plus ipilimumab. Some clones in this sample may be carry-over from other donors' samples. The sequences come from peripheral blood, collected from a patient treated with radiotherapy plus ipilimumab. The chain employs TRBV6-4 and TRBJ2-2; 8 nucleotides match TRBD1. The CDR3 is CASSPGTGNTGELFF. The CDR3 coding sequence is TGTGCCAGCAGTCCCGGGACAGGGAACACCGGGGAGCTGTTTTTT.